A single sample gave rise to the 28 T cell receptor beta chains below, sequenced in a study of T-cell reconstitution after alpha-beta-depleted transplantation in children. Unique molecular identifiers featured in how the TCRbeta library was prepared. TCRdb re-called the PCR reads with MiXCR, one entry per CDR3 protein. The table has around 370,000 distinct CDR3 sequences, 15% to 20% seen once. The sample in question was PBMCs, mostly from graft donor cells, obtained 360 days after TCRalphabeta/CD19-depleted stem cell transplant. The receptors were sampled from a male patient between 2 and 10 years old who had a stem cell transplant for acute lymphoblastic leukemia, so the T cells may come from the graft donor.

The chain has TRBV4-1 and TRBJ2-7; D might be TRBD1 (6 bases). V was shortened by 0 bases and J by 5 bases, with 8 bases between the two germline ends. Germline loops: CDR1 MGHRA, CDR2 YSYEKL. This CDR3 contains 13 residues. The CDR3 region is CASSQEHRDEQYF. The CDR3 nucleotides read TGCGCCAGCAGCCAAGAGCACAGGGACGAGCAGTACTTC.

This clonotype came up many times. J is TRBJ2-4 and V is TRBV12-3 or TRBV12-4; D is perhaps TRBD1 or TRBD2 (5 bases each). Trimming cost V 3 bases and J 0 bases, with 12 bases left between them. The CDR3 extends over 16 amino acids. CDR3 amino acids: CASSLGRNLAKNIQYF. For the CDR3, the DNA is TGTGCCAGCAGTTTGGGACGGAATCTAGCCAAAAACATTCAGTACTTC.

The table lists this clonotype with a few counts. J is TRBJ2-7 and V is TRBV21-1; the DNA was not used to check the table's D call, TRBD1. TRBV21-1 has pseudogene status. The CDR3 is 11 amino acids. CDR3 bases: TGTGCCACCCCTTGGGACTACGAGCAGTACTTC. Amino acid sequence: CATPWDYEQYF.

The genes are TRBV15 and TRBJ2-7, with TRBD2 matching 9 bases. Germline trimming cut 3 bases from V and 7 bases from J; bases unmatched to any gene: 10. This CDR3 has 15 residues. Germline V gene data show CDR1 as LNHNV and CDR2 as YYDKDF (reference sequence). The CDR3 bases are TGTGCCACCAGCAGCACCGGGACTAGCCTCTTGGAGCAGTACTTC. Its translation: CATSSTGTSLLEQYF.

This chain joins TRBV12-3 or TRBV12-4 and TRBJ1-5; 7 nucleotides agree with TRBD1. J lost 4 bases, V lost 5 bases, and 8 bases had no gene match. The CDR3 spans 15 residues. The CDR3: CASSRDRVWNQPQHF. CDR3 nucleotide sequence: TGTGCCAGCAGTCGAGACAGGGTTTGGAATCAGCCCCAGCATTTT.

The J gene is TRBJ2-1, the V gene TRBV6-2 or TRBV6-3, with D hard to call. V gave up 5 bases and J gave up 1 base, with 12 bases separating them. The CDR3 has 15 residues. CDR1 is MNHEY, CDR2 SVGEGT, per germline. This CDR3 is CASSPRYGSYNEQFF. The CDR3 DNA reads TGTGCCAGCAGTCCCCGGTACGGATCCTACAATGAGCAGTTCTTC.

A few counts support this clonotype. The chain couples TRBV18 to TRBJ2-5; D ambiguous. With 4 bases removed from V and 4 bases from J, the gap between germline ends came to 10 bases. The germline CDR1 and CDR2 sequences are KGHSH and LQKENI. This CDR3 is built from 13 residues. The CDR3 loop is CASSRNLRETQYF. The CDR3 nucleotides are TGTGCCAGCTCACGTAATTTAAGAGAGACCCAGTACTTC.

This chain uses TRBV20-1 with TRBJ2-5; D ambiguous. CDR3 length: 12 amino acids. V gave up 5 bases and J gave up 2 bases, with 9 bases separating them. The germline CDR1 and CDR2 sequences are DFQATT and SNEGSKA (reference sequence). The CDR3 loop is CSAVARQETQYF. In nucleotides, the CDR3 is TGCAGTGCTGTGGCCAGGCAAGAGACCCAGTACTTC.

V gene TRBV4-3 combines with J gene TRBJ1-5; D gene unclear. The CDR3 loop spans 15 amino acids. Germline V gene lookup returns CDR1 LGHNA and CDR2 YSLEER. V lost 1 base, J lost 6 bases, and 13 bases lay in between. CDR3 in amino acids: CASSQGGKGSQPQHF. The CDR3 region has the DNA TGCGCCAGCAGCCAAGGCGGTAAGGGAAGTCAGCCCCAGCATTTT.

V usage is TRBV11-2 and J usage is TRBJ1-1, with 8 bases aligning to TRBD1. CDR1 is SGHAT, CDR2 FQNNGV, per germline. The junction had 6 bases not matched to a gene; V was cut back by 3 bases and J by 6 bases. This CDR3 comprises 14 residues. CDR3 loop: CASSFSTGGAEAFF. The CDR3 region has the DNA TGTGCCAGCAGCTTTAGTACAGGGGGAGCTGAAGCTTTCTTT.

This clonotype was observed a handful of times. The chain couples TRBV29-1 to TRBJ2-7; D ambiguous. V lost 1 base and J lost 2, with 9 bases in between. Germline CDR1 and CDR2: SQVTM and ANQGSEA. The CDR3 has 13 amino acids. The CDR3 DNA reads TGCAGCGTTGAAGGGCCGCCAACCTACGAGCAGTACTTC. Its translation is CSVEGPPTYEQYF.

The rearrangement uses TRBV7-8 and TRBJ2-7; maybe TRBD1 (6 bases). The CDR3 consists of 12 residues. Germline-derived CDR1 and CDR2 are SGHVS and FQNEAQ. The ends were cut back, 7 bases at V and 3 bases at J, with 10 bases in the middle. The CDR3 region has the DNA TGTGCCAGCACCCCGGACAGCTACGAGCAGTACTTC. Translating it yields CASTPDSYEQYF.

The chain is built from TRBV18 and TRBJ1-3; no firm D call. This CDR3 contains 14 residues. Trimming cost V 2 bases and J 0 bases, with 5 bases left between them. CDR1 and CDR2 (germline): KGHSH, LQKENI. CDR3 nucleotides: TGTGCCAGCTCACCAAGAACCTCTGGAAACACCATATATTTT. Protein sequence: CASSPRTSGNTIYF.

The chain carries TRBV4-1 and TRBJ2-2; 7 nucleotides match TRBD1. V lost 2 bases to trimming and J lost 0 bases; unmatched junction nucleotides: 3. This CDR3 contains 16 residues. The germline CDR1 and CDR2 sequences are MGHRA and YSYEKL. The CDR3 reads CASSQRGQPNTGELFF. The CDR3 DNA sequence: TGCGCCAGCAGCCAAAGGGGACAGCCGAACACCGGGGAGCTGTTTTTT.

The chain recombines TRBV6-5 with TRBJ2-7; no clear D gene. The CDR3 length is 14 residues. With 2 bases removed from V and 4 bases from J, the gap between germline ends came to 12 bases. The germline CDR1 and CDR2 sequences are MNHEY and SVGAGI. CDR3: CASSYSPGQYEQYF. CDR3 nucleotide sequence: TGTGCCAGCAGTTACAGTCCCGGGCAGTACGAGCAGTACTTC.

The chain uses TRBV5-4 and TRBJ1-1; TRBD1 matches 7 bases. Germline assignment: CDR1 SGHNT and CDR2 YYREEE (reference sequence). This CDR3 contains 16 residues. Trimming took 1 base from V and 1 from J; bases not matched to a gene: 7. CDR3 nucleotide sequence: TGTGCCAGCAGCTTGCCGGAGGGGGCGCGGAACACTGAAGCTTTCTTT. Translated, it gives CASSLPEGARNTEAFF.

The table lists this clonotype with a few counts. CDR3 sequence: CASSQGSGTSGYEQYF. The CDR3 DNA follows: TGTGCCAGCAGCCAAGGCTCGGGGACTAGTGGCTACGAGCAGTACTTC. The chain employs TRBV4-2 and TRBJ2-7, with TRBD2 matching over 8 bases. Per germline, CDR1 LGHNA and CDR2 YNFKEQ. With 1 base clipped from V and 3 bases from J, the junction kept 8 bases outside the gene matches. The CDR3 sequence is 16 residues long.

The sample holds a few counts of this clonotype. The chain combines TRBV15 with TRBJ2-1; no clear D. CDR1 and CDR2 from the germline V gene are LNHNV and YYDKDF (reference sequence). CDR3 length: 13 amino acids. V shed 1 base and J shed 2 bases, with 3 bases lying between them. The CDR3 bases are TGTGCCACCAGCAGAGCAGCCTACAATGAGCAGTTCTTC. This encodes CATSRAAYNEQFF. Together with reference TRBV15 and TRBJ2-1, the CDR3 gives the full variable domain: DAMVIQNPRYQVTQFGKPVTLSCSQTLNHNVMYWYQQKSSQAPKLLFHYYDKDFNNEADTPDNFQSRRPNTSFCFLDIRSPGLGDTAMYLCATSRAAYNEQFFGPGTRLTVL.

This clonotype has at least ten counts. The chain joins TRBV7-2 to TRBJ2-5, with 8 bases matching TRBD2. This CDR3 is 13 amino acids long. V shed 7 bases and J 4 bases; nucleotides not matched to a gene: 5. The germline V gene encodes CDR1 SGHTA and CDR2 FQGNSA. This chain's CDR3 is CASTGTRRETQYF. CDR3 nucleotides: TGTGCCAGCACCGGGACTAGAAGAGAGACCCAGTACTTC.

This clonotype was seen a handful of times. This sequence joins TRBV28 and TRBJ2-1; 9 bases are a match to TRBD1. Germline V gene data show CDR1 as MDHEN and CDR2 as SYDVKM. Unmatched junction bases numbered 16, after V lost 6 bases and J lost 10 bases. The CDR3 is 16 amino acids. The CDR3 DNA reads as TGTGCCAGCAGCCCCGGGACAGGGCAGTATCAAAGCGAGCAGTTCTTC. Translating it yields CASSPGTGQYQSEQFF.

The J gene is TRBJ2-1, the V gene TRBV7-9, with 7 bases lining up with TRBD1. The CDR3 sequence is 15 residues long. Germline trimming cut 3 bases from V and 3 bases from J; bases unmatched to any gene: 5. The germline V gene encodes CDR1 SEHNR and CDR2 FQNEAQ (reference sequence). The CDR3 bases are TGTGCCAGCAGCTTGGGAGACAGGGACTACAATGAGCAGTTCTTC. Its protein is CASSLGDRDYNEQFF.

This clonotype was counted a few times. The chain uses TRBV12-3 or TRBV12-4 and TRBJ2-7, with a possible D match to TRBD2 (5 bases). Trimming shortened V by 5 bases and J by 2 bases, and 19 bases separated the two germline ends. The CDR3 spans 16 residues. The CDR3 spells CASSPLIGEFPYEQYF. CDR3 nucleotides: TGTGCCAGCAGTCCCCTGATCGGGGAATTCCCCTACGAGCAGTACTTC.

This clonotype was counted only a few times. The gene calls are TRBV6-5 and TRBJ2-5, with D tentatively TRBD1 (6 bases). This CDR3 has 14 residues. Germline CDR1 is MNHEY and CDR2 is SVGAGI. Trimming cost V 2 bases and J 5 bases, with 12 bases left between them. DNA of the CDR3: TGTGCCAGCAGTTACAGTCTTAGGGGGGAGACCCAGTACTTC. Translating it yields CASSYSLRGETQYF.

The chain joins TRBV12-3 or TRBV12-4 to TRBJ2-1; D perhaps matches TRBD2 (6 bases). The CDR3 spans 16 residues. Here the CDR3 reads CVWRASAYRDYNEQFF. The CDR3 DNA sequence: TGTGTGTGGCGGGCTAGCGCTTATAGGGACTACAATGAGCAGTTCTTC.

In its sample, this clonotype was seen a few times. This chain joins TRBV5-1 and TRBJ2-5, with D maybe TRBD1 (6 bases). Germline V gives CDR1 SGHRS, CDR2 YFSETQ. CDR3 length equals 13 residues. The germline V and J ends were trimmed by 4 bases and 4 bases, with 11 bases remaining between them. CDR3: CASSLQQGETQYF. The CDR3 DNA is TGCGCCAGCAGCCTCCAACAGGGAGAGACCCAGTACTTC.

This clonotype has at least ten counts. This chain connects TRBV4-1 to TRBJ2-1; D ambiguous. V lost 0 bases, J lost 8 bases, and 20 bases lay in between. The germline gives CDR1 MGHRA, CDR2 YSYEKL. This CDR3 contains 17 residues. CDR3 residues: CASSQDPPRASSHEQFF. CDR3 bases: TGCGCCAGCAGCCAAGATCCCCCTAGGGCAAGTTCGCATGAGCAGTTCTTC.

This clonotype came up a few times. The V call is TRBV5-1, the J call TRBJ1-1; the D is unclear. Germline V CDR1 and CDR2: SGHRS, YFSETQ. The CDR3 runs 15 residues. Trimming shortened V by 3 bases and J by 3 bases, and 15 bases separated the two germline ends. The CDR3 is CASSSRGAPDTEAFF. The CDR3 region has the DNA TGCGCCAGCAGCTCCCGTGGAGCCCCAGACACTGAAGCTTTCTTT. The full variable domain, its missing parts supplied by reference TRBV5-1 and TRBJ1-1, is KAGVTQTPRYLIKTRGQQVTLSCSPISGHRSVSWYQQTPGQGLQFLFEYFSETQRNKGNFPGRFSGRQFSNSRSEMNVSTLELGDSALYLCASSSRGAPDTEAFFGQGTRLTVV.

By share, this clonotype counts as large. The chain has TRBV6-5 and TRBJ1-1; maybe TRBD1 (6 bases). The CDR3 runs to 14 residues. V lost 4 bases and J 0 bases, leaving 9 bases between the germline ends. From germline, CDR1 is MNHEY and CDR2 SVGAGI. In DNA, the CDR3 is TGTGCCAGCAGTTCACAGGGCCTGAACACTGAAGCTTTCTTT. It specifies CASSSQGLNTEAFF.